A single sample gave rise to the 16 T cell receptor beta chains below, sequenced in a study of T cell changes during pregnancy in multiple sclerosis. The repertoire was sequenced with immunoSEQ multiplex PCR; TCRdb's copy has only in-frame clones and lacks some. Among approximately 24,000 clones, around 84% were seen once, and the ten largest hold under 1.1%. Sequenced here: CD4+ T cells from peripheral blood mononuclear cells, sampled in the second trimester of pregnancy. The receptors shown here come from a female donor in good health, enrolled as a control in a pregnancy study.

The chain employs TRBV27 and TRBJ2-3, with D possibly being TRBD2 (5 bases). Trimming shortened V by 2 bases and J by 10 bases, and 13 bases separated the two germline ends. Per the germline V gene, CDR1 is MNHEY and CDR2 is SMNVEV (reference sequence). CDR3 size: 13 residues. The CDR3 DNA follows: TGTGCCAGCAGTTTAAGTTCGGGAACCGCGCAGTATTTT. Translating it yields CASSLSSGTAQYF.

This clone was seen only once. This sequence joins TRBV6-6 and TRBJ1-5; perhaps TRBD1 as D (6 bases). CDR1 is MNHNY, CDR2 SVGAGI, per germline (reference sequence). V was pared by 2 bases and J by 7 bases, with 12 bases between. This CDR3 has 14 amino acids. CDR3 nucleotide sequence: TGTGCCAGCAGTTACCAGGGGCAAGGACAGCCCCAGCATTTT. This encodes CASSYQGQGQPQHF.

This clone was observed a handful of times. The chain recombines TRBV19 with TRBJ1-4; the match to TRBD1 covers 7 bases. CDR3 length equals 15 residues. Germline V gene sequence: CDR1 LNHDA, CDR2 SQIVND (reference sequence). V trimming: 6 bases; J trimming: 0 bases; junction bases outside the gene matches: 4. The CDR3: CASSRGQATNEKLFF. The CDR3 DNA reads as TGTGCCAGTAGCAGAGGACAGGCAACTAATGAAAAACTGTTTTTT. Looking up the rest from reference TRBV19 and TRBJ1-4 gives the full variable domain: DGGITQSPKYLFRKEGQNVTLSCEQNLNHDAMYWYRQDPGQGLRLIYYSQIVNDFQKGDIAEGYSVSREKKESFPLTVTSAQKNPTAFYLCASSRGQATNEKLFFGSGTQLSVL.

The rearrangement links TRBV2 to TRBJ2-2; 11 nucleotides agree with TRBD2. This CDR3 is 15 amino acids long. Germline V gene sequence: CDR1 SNHLY, CDR2 FYNNEI. V shed 6 bases and J 7 bases; nucleotides not matched to a gene: 7. Written as DNA, the CDR3 is TGTGCCAGCAGCCCCGGGACTAGCGGCGGCGGGGAGCTGTTTTTT. It translates to CASSPGTSGGGELFF.

CDR3 sequence reads: CAISESNFQGGASGEQYF. CDR3 sequence (DNA): TGTGCCATCAGTGAGTCGAATTTTCAGGGTGGAGCTTCAGGCGAGCAGTACTTC. The V gene is TRBV10-3, the J gene TRBJ2-7; possibly TRBD1 for D (5 bases). The CDR3 sequence is 18 residues long. The V gene lost 0 bases and the J gene lost 6 bases, with 24 bases spanning the gap. Germline CDR1 ENHRY, CDR2 SYGVKD.

The gene calls are TRBV5-1 and TRBJ2-1; possible D gene TRBD2, 5 bases. Between the trimmed V and J ends, which lost 4 bases and 4 bases, there was a span of 15 bases. The CDR3 is 15 residues long. Germline loops: CDR1 SGHRS, CDR2 YFSETQ. Written as DNA, the CDR3 is TGCGCCAGCAGCGAAAGCGGCACCGTGTACAATGAGCAGTTCTTC. Translation: CASSESGTVYNEQFF.

In its sample, this clone was seen once. The J gene is TRBJ2-2, the V gene TRBV15; D unresolved. The CDR3 runs 15 residues. The germline V gene has CDR1 LNHNV and CDR2 YYDKDF (reference sequence). Trimming left V 0 bases short and J 2 bases short, with 7 bases between. The CDR3 coding sequence is TGTGCCACCAGCAGAGACAGGTCTAACACCGGGGAGCTGTTTTTT. Amino acids: CATSRDRSNTGELFF.

This clone has a handful of counts. This chain connects TRBV19 to TRBJ1-2, with 8 bases that match TRBD1. This CDR3 has 14 amino acids. With 1 base clipped from V and 3 bases from J, the junction kept 1 base outside the gene matches. The germline V gene encodes CDR1 LNHDA and CDR2 SQIVND (reference sequence). The CDR3 loop reads CASSIGGQDYGYTF. The CDR3 region has the DNA TGTGCCAGTAGTATAGGGGGACAGGACTATGGCTACACCTTC.

This clone is deemed medium-sized (0.01 to 0.1%). The chain joins TRBV9 to TRBJ1-3; TRBD1 matches at 9 bases. Germline V gene sequence: CDR1 SGDLS, CDR2 YYNGEE. V shed 3 bases, J shed 4 bases, and the junction held 17 bases outside the gene matches. CDR3 length: 19 amino acids. CDR3 nucleotides: TGTGCCAGCAGCGCGGGACAGGGTCGTAGAGGCGCGGTGGGAAACACCATATATTTT. Its protein is CASSAGQGRRGAVGNTIYF.

The genes are TRBV27 and TRBJ1-1; D is unresolved. This CDR3 has 14 amino acids. Germline values: CDR1 MNHEY, CDR2 SMNVEV (reference sequence). V was clipped by 6 bases and J by 1 base, with 12 bases between them. This CDR3 reads CASRELEANTEAFF. The CDR3 DNA is TGTGCCAGCAGAGAGTTAGAGGCGAACACTGAAGCTTTCTTT.

V is TRBV2 and J is TRBJ2-1, with TRBD1 as a possible D gene (5 bases). The V and J ends lost 6 bases and 0 bases respectively, with 12 bases between them. From germline, CDR1 is SNHLY and CDR2 FYNNEI. The CDR3 runs to 15 residues. The chain's CDR3 is CASSPTVGSYNEQFF. The CDR3 nucleotides are TGTGCCAGCAGCCCGACAGTGGGCTCCTACAATGAGCAGTTCTTC.

This clone was seen more than once but under ten times. This chain links TRBV29-1 with TRBJ1-1; weak D call: TRBD1 (5 bases). CDR1 and CDR2 from the germline V gene are SQVTM and ANQGSEA. The length of the CDR3 is 12 residues. V lost 1 base and J 7 bases, leaving 10 bases between the germline ends. The CDR3 DNA reads TGCAGCGTTGAAGTCAGGGATAGTGAAGCTTTCTTT. As protein: CSVEVRDSEAFF.

This rearrangement joins TRBV11-1 to TRBJ2-5; weak D call: TRBD1 (6 bases). CDR1 and CDR2 from the germline V gene are SGHAT and FQDESV (reference sequence). The CDR3 runs 14 residues. The V gene lost 3 bases and the J gene lost 4 bases, with 12 bases spanning the gap. The CDR3 region is CASSFAGVGETQYF. The CDR3 bases are TGTGCCAGCAGCTTCGCAGGGGTGGGAGAGACCCAGTACTTC.

The V and J genes are TRBV6-1 and TRBJ2-3; 8 bases are shared with TRBD2. The junction had 4 bases not matched to a gene; V was cut back by 4 bases and J by 1 base. The CDR3 is 15 amino acids. CDR1 and CDR2 (germline): MNHNS, SASEGT. In DNA form, the CDR3 reads TGTGCCAGCAGTGCCCAAGCGGGGGGCACAGATACGCAGTATTTT. Translated: CASSAQAGGTDTQYF.

The J gene is TRBJ1-1, the V gene TRBV27; possible D gene TRBD1, 5 bases. The CDR3 has 14 residues. The germline V gene has CDR1 MNHEY and CDR2 SMNVEV (reference sequence). V was clipped by 3 bases and J by 1 base, with 9 bases between them. The DNA of the CDR3 is TGTGCCAGCAGTTTGCGGGACGGGAACACTGAAGCTTTCTTT. Residues: CASSLRDGNTEAFF.

The rearrangement links TRBV18 to TRBJ2-5; 12 bases fit TRBD2. Germline loops: CDR1 KGHSH, CDR2 LQKENI. V lost 0 bases, J lost 4 bases, and 9 bases stayed unmatched. The CDR3 totals 18 residues. CDR3 loop: CASSPPILAGGSGETQYF. CDR3 DNA sequence: TGTGCCAGCTCACCACCGATTCTAGCGGGGGGGTCAGGAGAGACCCAGTACTTC.